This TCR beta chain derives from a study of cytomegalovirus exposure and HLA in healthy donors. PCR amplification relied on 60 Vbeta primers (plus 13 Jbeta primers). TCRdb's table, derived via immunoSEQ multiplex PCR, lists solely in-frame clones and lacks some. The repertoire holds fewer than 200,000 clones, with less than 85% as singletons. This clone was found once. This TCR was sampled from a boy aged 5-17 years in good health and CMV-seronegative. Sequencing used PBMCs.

The CDR3 sequence: CASSENGRGNYGYTF. CDR3 DNA: TGTGCCAGCAGTGAAAATGGTAGGGGAAACTATGGCTACACCTTC. The rearrangement links TRBV6-1 to TRBJ1-2; D perhaps matches TRBD1 (5 bases). Looked up from germline, CDR1 is MNHNS and CDR2 is SASEGT. The CDR3 is 15 amino acids. V gave up 2 bases and J gave up 2 bases, with 12 bases separating them.